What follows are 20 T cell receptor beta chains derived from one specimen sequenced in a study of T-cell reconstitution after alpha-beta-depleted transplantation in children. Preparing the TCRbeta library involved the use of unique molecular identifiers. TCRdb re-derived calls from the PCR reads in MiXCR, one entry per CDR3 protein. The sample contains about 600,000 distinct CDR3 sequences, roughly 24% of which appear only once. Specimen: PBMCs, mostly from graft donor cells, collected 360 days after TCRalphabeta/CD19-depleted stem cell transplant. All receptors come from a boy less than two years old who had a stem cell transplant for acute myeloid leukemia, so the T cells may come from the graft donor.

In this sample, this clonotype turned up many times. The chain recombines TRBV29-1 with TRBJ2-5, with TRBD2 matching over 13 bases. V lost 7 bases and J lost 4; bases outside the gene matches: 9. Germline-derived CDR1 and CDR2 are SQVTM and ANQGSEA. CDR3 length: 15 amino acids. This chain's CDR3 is CSATTSGGAGETQYF. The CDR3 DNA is TGCAGCGCTACTACTAGCGGGGGGGCCGGAGAGACCCAGTACTTC.

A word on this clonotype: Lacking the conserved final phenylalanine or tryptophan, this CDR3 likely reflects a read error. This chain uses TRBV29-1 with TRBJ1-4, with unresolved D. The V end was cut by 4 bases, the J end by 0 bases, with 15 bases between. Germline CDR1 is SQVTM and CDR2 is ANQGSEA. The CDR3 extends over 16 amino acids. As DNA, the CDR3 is TGCAGCGTTGTAGGATTTGAGGTTGCAACTAATGAAAAACTGTTTTGT. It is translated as CSVVGFEVATNEKLFC.

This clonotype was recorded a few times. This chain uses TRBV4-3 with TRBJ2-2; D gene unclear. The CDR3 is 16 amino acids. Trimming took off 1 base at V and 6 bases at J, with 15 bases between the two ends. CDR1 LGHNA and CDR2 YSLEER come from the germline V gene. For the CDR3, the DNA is TGCGCCAGCAGCCAAGGACCGGTGATCAACGCCGGGGAGCTGTTTTTT. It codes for CASSQGPVINAGELFF.

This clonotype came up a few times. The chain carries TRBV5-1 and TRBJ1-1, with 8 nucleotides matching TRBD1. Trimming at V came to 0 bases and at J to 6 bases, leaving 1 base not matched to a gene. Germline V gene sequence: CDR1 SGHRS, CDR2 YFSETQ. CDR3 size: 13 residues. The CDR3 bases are TGCGCCAGCAGCTTGGGACAGGGGCCTGAAGCTTTCTTT. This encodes CASSLGQGPEAFF.

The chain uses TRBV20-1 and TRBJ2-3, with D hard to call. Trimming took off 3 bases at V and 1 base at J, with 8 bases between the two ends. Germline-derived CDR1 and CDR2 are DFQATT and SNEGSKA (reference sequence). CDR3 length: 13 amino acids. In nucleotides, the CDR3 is TGCAGTGCTAGTGTTCAACGCACAGATACGCAGTATTTT. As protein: CSASVQRTDTQYF.

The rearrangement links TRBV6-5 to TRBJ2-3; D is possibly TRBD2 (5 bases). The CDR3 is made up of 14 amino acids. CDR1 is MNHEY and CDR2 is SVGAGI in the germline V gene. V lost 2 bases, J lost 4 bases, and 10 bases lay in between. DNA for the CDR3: TGTGCCAGCAGTTACCGGGGTTGGGCAGATACGCAGTATTTT. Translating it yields CASSYRGWADTQYF.

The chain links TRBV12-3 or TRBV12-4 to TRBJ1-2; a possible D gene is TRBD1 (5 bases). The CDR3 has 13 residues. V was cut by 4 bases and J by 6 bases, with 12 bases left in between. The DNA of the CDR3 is TGTGCCAGCAGTTACTACACGGGGCATGGCTACACCTTC. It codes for CASSYYTGHGYTF.

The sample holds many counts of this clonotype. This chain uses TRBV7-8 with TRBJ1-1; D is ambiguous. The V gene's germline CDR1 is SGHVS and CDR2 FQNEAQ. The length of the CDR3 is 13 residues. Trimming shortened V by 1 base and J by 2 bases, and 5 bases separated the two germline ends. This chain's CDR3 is CASSLDTNTEAFF. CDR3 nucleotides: TGTGCCAGCAGCTTAGACACTAACACTGAAGCTTTCTTT.

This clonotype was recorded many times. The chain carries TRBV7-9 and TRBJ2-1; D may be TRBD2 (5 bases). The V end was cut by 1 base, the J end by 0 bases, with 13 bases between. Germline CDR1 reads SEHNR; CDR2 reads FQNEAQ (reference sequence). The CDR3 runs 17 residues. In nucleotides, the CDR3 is TGTGCCAGCAGCTTAGAAGTTCTGGGGAGCTCCTACAATGAGCAGTTCTTC. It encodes CASSLEVLGSSYNEQFF.

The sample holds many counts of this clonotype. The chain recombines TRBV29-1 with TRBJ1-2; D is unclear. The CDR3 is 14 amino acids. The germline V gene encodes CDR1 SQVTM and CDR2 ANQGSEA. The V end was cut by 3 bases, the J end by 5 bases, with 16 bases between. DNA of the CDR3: TGCAGCGTTGATCCCGCTGCTGGGAGTTATGGCTACACCTTC. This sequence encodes CSVDPAAGSYGYTF.

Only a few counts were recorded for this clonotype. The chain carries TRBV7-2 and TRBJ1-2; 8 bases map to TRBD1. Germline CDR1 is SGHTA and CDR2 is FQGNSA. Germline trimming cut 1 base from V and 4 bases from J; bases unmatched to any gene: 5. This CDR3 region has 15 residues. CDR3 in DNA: TGTGCCAGCAGCTTAGGGGCAGGGGGCGCCTATGGCTACACCTTC. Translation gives CASSLGAGGAYGYTF.

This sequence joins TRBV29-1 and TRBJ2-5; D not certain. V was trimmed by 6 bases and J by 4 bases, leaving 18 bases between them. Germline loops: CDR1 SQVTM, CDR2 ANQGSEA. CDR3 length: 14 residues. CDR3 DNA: TGCAGCGTCGATTGGGGTGTAGTGGGAGAGACCCAGTACTTC. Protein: CSVDWGVVGETQYF.

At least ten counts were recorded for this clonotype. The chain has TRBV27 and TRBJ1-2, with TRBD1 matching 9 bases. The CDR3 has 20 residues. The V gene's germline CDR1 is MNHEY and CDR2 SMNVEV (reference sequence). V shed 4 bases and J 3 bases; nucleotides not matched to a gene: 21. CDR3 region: CASSSIGRSTGGGWDYGYTF. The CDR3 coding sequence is TGTGCCAGCAGTTCGATAGGCCGATCGACAGGGGGAGGGTGGGACTATGGCTACACCTTC.

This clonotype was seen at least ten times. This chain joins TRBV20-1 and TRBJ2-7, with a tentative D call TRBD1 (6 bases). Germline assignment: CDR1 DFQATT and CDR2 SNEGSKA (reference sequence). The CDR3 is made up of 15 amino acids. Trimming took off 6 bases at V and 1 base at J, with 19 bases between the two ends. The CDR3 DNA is TGCAGTGCAAAAACCAATCCGGGACAATCCTACGAGCAGTACTTC. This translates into CSAKTNPGQSYEQYF.

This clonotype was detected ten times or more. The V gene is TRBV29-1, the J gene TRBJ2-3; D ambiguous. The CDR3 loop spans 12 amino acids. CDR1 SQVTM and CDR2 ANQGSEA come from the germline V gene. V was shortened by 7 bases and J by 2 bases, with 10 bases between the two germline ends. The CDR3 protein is CSAGMSTDTQYF. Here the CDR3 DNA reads TGCAGCGCAGGAATGTCCACAGATACGCAGTATTTT.

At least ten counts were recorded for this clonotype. For the CDR3, the DNA is TGCAGTGCTAGCGGACAGGGGGAAACTCAGCCCCAGCATTTT. Residues: CSASGQGETQPQHF. The chain couples TRBV20-1 to TRBJ1-5, with 10 bases aligning to TRBD1. The length of the CDR3 is 14 residues. Germline V gene data show CDR1 as DFQATT and CDR2 as SNEGSKA (reference sequence). The V and J ends lost 3 bases and 6 bases, in that order; junction bases with no gene match: 5.

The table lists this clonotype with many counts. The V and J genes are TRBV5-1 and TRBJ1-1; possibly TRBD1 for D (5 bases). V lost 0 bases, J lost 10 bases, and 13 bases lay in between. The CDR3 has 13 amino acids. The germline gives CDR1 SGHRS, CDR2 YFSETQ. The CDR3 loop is CASSLAGPPGAFF. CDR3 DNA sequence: TGCGCCAGCAGCTTGGCAGGGCCCCCAGGAGCTTTCTTT.

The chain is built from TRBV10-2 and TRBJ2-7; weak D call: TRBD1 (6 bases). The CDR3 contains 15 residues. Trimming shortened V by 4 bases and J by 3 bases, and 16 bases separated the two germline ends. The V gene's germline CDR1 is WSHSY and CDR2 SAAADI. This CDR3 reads CASSVSPDRHYEQYV. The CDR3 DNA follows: TGCGCCAGCAGTGTTTCACCAGACAGGCACTACGAGCAGTACGTC.

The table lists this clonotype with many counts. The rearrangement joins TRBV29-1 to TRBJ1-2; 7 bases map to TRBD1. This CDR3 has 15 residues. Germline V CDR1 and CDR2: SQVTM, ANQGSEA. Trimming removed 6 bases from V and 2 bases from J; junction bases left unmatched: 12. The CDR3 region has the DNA TGCAGCGTCTCCGGGACAGATAGGACGAACTATGGCTACACCTTC. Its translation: CSVSGTDRTNYGYTF.

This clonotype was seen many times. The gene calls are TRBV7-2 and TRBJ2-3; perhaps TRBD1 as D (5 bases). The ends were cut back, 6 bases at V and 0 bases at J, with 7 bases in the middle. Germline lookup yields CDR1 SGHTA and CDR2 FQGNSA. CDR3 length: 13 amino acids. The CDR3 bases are TGTGCCAGCAGGGCAGGGAGCACAGATACGCAGTATTTT. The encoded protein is CASRAGSTDTQYF.